This TCR beta chain was identified during a study of T cell responses to AZD1222 COVID-19 vaccine. General study results and limits: Spike-specific TCR repertoires showed rising breadth and depth after two AZD1222 doses. Close to half of spike-specific TCRs reportedly recognize unmutated variant regions. The donor group comprised mostly white British people and more females; the analysis possibly underestimated clonal diversity. CD4 TCRs associated with vaccination spanned spike, dominating at 160-218 and 743-854.

The CDR3 extends over 14 amino acids. Germline V CDR1 and CDR2: SQVTM, ANQGSEA. V was cut by 6 bases and J by 2 bases, with 17 bases left in between. TCRdb keeps only in-frame clones here, not all; method: immunoSEQ multiplex PCR. The sample lists 55,000 to 75,000 clones; roughly 78% were seen once. Details on this clone: Its antigen is undetermined.

The rearrangement joins TRBV29-1 to TRBJ2-7; D ambiguous. This TCR was sampled from an adult in good health. The specimen comprised peripheral blood, sampled on day 0 of MenACWY control vaccination. This CDR3 is CSVAMDPNTYEQYF. The CDR3 nucleotides read TGCAGCGTCGCAATGGACCCCAATACCTACGAGCAGTACTTC.